A selection of T cell receptor beta chains follows, all from one sample in a study of regulatory T cells in long-lasting Graves disease. TCRdb processed the multiplex PCR reads anew with MiXCR; each CDR3 protein has one entry. The repertoire holds under 500,000 distinct CDR3 sequences, with less than 20% as singletons. A further study also used this sample, focusing on T cells in Graves' hyperthyroidism and ophthalmopathy.

Sequenced here: peripheral blood mononuclear cells (PBMCs), sampled at new diagnosis, from a patient treated with antithyroid drugs. The origin of the receptors is a woman in her 30s with Graves disease. CDR3s include the opening cysteine and the closing phenylalanine or tryptophan. A D gene is named only where the DNA matches it firmly.

v_gene | d_gene | CDR3aa
TRBV29-1 | . | CSVEDLWGNGYTF
TRBV28 | . | CATVGAMETQYF
TRBV6-4 | . | CASSDSSGSYNEQFF
TRBV18 | . | CASSPPTGETGELFF
TRBV6-1 | TRBD2 | CASSRLAGAGNEQFF
TRBV18 | . | CASSLPWGEGYEQFF
TRBV20-1 | . | CSARIVLKDQGRGSPLHF
TRBV20-1 | . | CSARDPDPYNEQFF
TRBV12-3/TRBV12-4 | TRBD1 | CASSPDRGPSGANVLTF
TRBV20-1 | TRBD2 | CSAREGTSGGGPWNEQFF
TRBV20-1 | . | CSARNRLYEQYF